This T cell receptor beta chain originates from a study of CD8 T cells in ankylosing spondylitis. Points on this clonotype: The antigen remains unidentified.

Germline lookup yields CDR1 SGHRS and CDR2 YFSETQ. The CDR3 totals 16 residues. V gave up 0 bases and J gave up 2 bases, with 12 bases separating them. Findings and caveats of the study: One TCR beta motif, made up of roughly 8 highly homologous variants, appeared characteristic of ankylosing spondylitis blood. Disease-linked clones, CD8+, were relatively rare in peripheral blood.

Molecular-barcoded quantitative 5'-RACE produced these TCR beta libraries. TCRdb re-analysed the 5' RACE reads in MiXCR, keeping a single row per CDR3 protein. The sample lists around 17,000 distinct CDR3 sequences, roughly 8.2% seen once, with about a third in the top ten. The chain links TRBV5-1 to TRBJ2-1; no firm D call. This sequence was found in a male donor with ankylosing spondylitis or in good health (not recorded which). Sequencing was done on a sample of blood. The CDR3 reads CASSLEAATPYNEQFF. Here the CDR3 DNA reads TGCGCCAGCAGCTTGGAGGCCGCAACGCCCTACAATGAGCAGTTCTTC. The whole variable domain, remainder taken from reference TRBV5-1 and TRBJ2-1, is KAGVTQTPRYLIKTRGQQVTLSCSPISGHRSVSWYQQTPGQGLQFLFEYFSETQRNKGNFPGRFSGRQFSNSRSEMNVSTLELGDSALYLCASSLEAATPYNEQFFGPGTRLTVL.